The rows below give T cell receptor beta chains drawn from one sample of a study of cytomegalovirus exposure and HLA in healthy donors. Using immunoSEQ multiplex PCR, the repertoire was profiled, and TCRdb retains in-frame clones only, with some absent. This table has roughly 180,000 clones, 75% to 85% appearing once. The sample was PBMCs. These receptors were taken from a girl aged 2 to 10 in good health and CMV-seropositive. Both conserved end residues are part of each CDR3. A D gene is named only where the DNA matches it firmly. The listing skips clone size in some rows; elsewhere it reads once, few, many or a size class.

clone_size j_call d_call v_call cdr3_nt cdr3_aa
- TRBJ1-2 TRBD1 TRBV28 TGTGCCAGCAGTTTAATCCCGACAGGGGTAGGTGGCTACACCTTC CASSLIPTGVGGYTF
once TRBJ1-4 - TRBV4-1 TGCGCCAGCAGCCAAGGAACTGGAACGGGGGAAGAAAAACTGTTTTTT CASSQGTGTGEEKLFF
- TRBJ2-7 TRBD2 TRBV11-3 TGTGCCAGCAGCCCAACTAGCGGAGCCTCCTACGAGCAGTACTTC CASSPTSGASYEQYF
- TRBJ1-5 - TRBV10-3 TGTGCCATCAGTGAGAATGTTTTCAGGGATGATCAGCCCCAGCATTTT CAISENVFRDDQPQHF
- TRBJ1-1 - TRBV14 TGTGCCAGCAGCCAAGATATCGTCTGGGGGGAGAGGAACACTGAAGCTTTCTTT CASSQDIVWGERNTEAFF
- TRBJ2-5 TRBD2 TRBV11-3 TGTGCCAGCAGCCCGAACCGGGACTATCTTTACTTC CASSPNRDYLYF
- TRBJ2-2 TRBD2 TRBV2 TGTGCCAGCTTAGGACTAGCGGGAGCCGGGGAGCTGTTTTTT CASLGLAGAGELFF
- TRBJ2-7 TRBD2 TRBV28 TGTGCCAGCAGTTTATGCATAGGGCTAGCGGGAGGTTGGAGTCTTCAGGTTTCCGAGCAGTACTTC CASSLCIGLAGGWSLQVSEQYF
- TRBJ1-1 TRBD1 TRBV29-1 TGCAGCGGTACGACAGGGTCGTGGGGATTGGACACTGAAGCTTTCTTT CSGTTGSWGLDTEAFF
once TRBJ2-1 TRBD2 TRBV11-2 TGTGCCAGCAGCTTAGTTAGCGGGAGGGTAAATGAGCAGTTCTTC CASSLVSGRVNEQFF
- TRBJ2-5 - TRBV28 TGTGCCAGCAGTTTTCTAGCGCCAGAGACCCAGTACTTC CASSFLAPETQYF
- TRBJ2-3 TRBD2 TRBV4-2 TGTGCCAGCAGCCAAGGGACTAGCGGGGGGGCCGGGGCAGATACGCAGTATTTT CASSQGTSGGAGADTQYF
- TRBJ2-1 TRBD2 TRBV28 TGTGCCAGCATCACGAGCGGGGATTACAATGAGCAGTTCTTC CASITSGDYNEQFF
- TRBJ1-6 - TRBV27 TGTGCCAGCAGTTTATATTCGGGGAGCGATAATTCACCCCTCCACTTT CASSLYSGSDNSPLHF
- TRBJ2-3 TRBD2 TRBV9 TGTGCCAGCAGCGTTACCGGGACTAGTGTTCCCGATACGCAGTATTTT CASSVTGTSVPDTQYF
once TRBJ1-1 - TRBV18 TGTGCCAGCTCACCGAGCAGGGGCACTGAAGCTTTCTTT CASSPSRGTEAFF
- TRBJ2-3 TRBD1 TRBV5-1 TGCGCCAGCAGTACACAGGGGGTCAGGACAGATACGCAGTATTTT CASSTQGVRTDTQYF